These 9 T cell receptor beta chains originate from one sample sequenced in a study of blood T cell repertoires in COVID-19. Assay: immunoSEQ multiplex PCR; the TCRdb copy retains only in-frame clones and omits some. The sample shows over 250,000 clones, around 89% of them seen only once. What was sequenced was PBMCs or T cells enriched from blood (not recorded which). The origin of the receptors is a woman between 18 and 29 years old who had recovered from COVID-19.

This chain uses TRBV14 with TRBJ2-3; D unclear. V lost 5 bases and J 5 bases, leaving 14 bases between the germline ends. CDR1 SGHDN and CDR2 FVKESK come from the germline V gene. The CDR3 covers 14 residues. The CDR3 DNA reads as TGTGCCAGCAGCATTTTCATGGGCCTAGATACGCAGTATTTT. It translates to CASSIFMGLDTQYF.

This clone was detected once. The chain links TRBV5-1 to TRBJ2-2; D is possibly TRBD2 (5 bases). CDR1 and CDR2 from the germline V gene are SGHRS and YFSETQ. V lost 6 bases, J lost 4 bases, and 19 bases lay in between. The CDR3 extends over 16 amino acids. The CDR3: CASNLHGVDFTGELFF. CDR3 nucleotides: TGCGCCAGCAACCTGCACGGGGTAGACTTCACCGGGGAGCTGTTTTTT.

The chain uses TRBV25-1 and TRBJ2-3, with 9 bases matching TRBD2. CDR1 is MGHDK, CDR2 SYGVNS, per germline. V was pared by 3 bases and J by 2 bases, with 6 bases of the junction left unmatched. The CDR3 is 16 amino acids. Written as DNA, the CDR3 is TGTGCCAGCAGTGAGTACCAGCGGGGGGTCACAGATACGCAGTATTTT. It specifies CASSEYQRGVTDTQYF.

Remarks on this clone: Other DNA sequences in this sample translate to the same CDR3. This sequence joins TRBV5-4 and TRBJ1-1; 8 nucleotides align to TRBD1. The germline V gene has CDR1 SGHNT and CDR2 YYREEE (reference sequence). CDR3 length: 12 residues. V was pared by 4 bases and J by 6 bases, with 2 bases of the junction left unmatched. CDR3 DNA: TGTGCCAGCAGCCCACAGGGGGCTGAAGCTTTCTTT. Amino acids: CASSPQGAEAFF.

This chain uses TRBV5-1 with TRBJ2-5, with TRBD2 matching over 7 bases. With V trimmed by 0 bases and J by 6 bases, 5 bases remained unmatched. The CDR3 consists of 14 residues. Germline lookup yields CDR1 SGHRS and CDR2 YFSETQ. The CDR3 nucleotides read TGCGCCAGCAGCTTGGAGGGCGGGGGAAAGACCCAGTACTTC. Protein product: CASSLEGGGKTQYF.

This chain connects TRBV7-2 to TRBJ2-1; 10 bases line up with TRBD2. This CDR3 region has 15 residues. CDR1 SGHTA and CDR2 FQGNSA come from the germline V gene. J lost 6 bases, V lost 7 bases, and 9 bases had no gene match. CDR3 sequence reads: CASTQSGGASNEQFF. The CDR3 region has the DNA TGTGCCAGCACGCAAAGCGGGGGGGCCTCCAATGAGCAGTTCTTC.

The CDR3 coding sequence is TGTGCCAGCAGCTTATCAGGGGTAAACACCATATATTTT. Its protein product is CASSLSGVNTIYF. This chain joins TRBV7-6 and TRBJ1-3; the D gene is possibly TRBD1 (6 bases). There are 13 residues in the CDR3. Germline lookup yields CDR1 SGHVS and CDR2 FNYEAQ. V lost 2 bases to trimming and J lost 6 bases, with 8 bases between them.

This rearrangement joins TRBV19 to TRBJ1-2; 8 bases are a match to TRBD1. The junction had 5 bases not matched to a gene; V was cut back by 6 bases and J by 5 bases. Germline V gives CDR1 LNHDA, CDR2 SQIVND (reference sequence). This CDR3 is 13 amino acids long. The CDR3 bases are TGTGCCAGTAGCGACAGGGGCCGTTATGGCTACACCTTC. Its translation: CASSDRGRYGYTF.

The chain carries TRBV6-5 and TRBJ2-7; 7 nucleotides agree with TRBD1. J gave up 1 base and V 5 bases, and 5 bases lay outside the gene matches. This CDR3 is built from 14 residues. Germline lookup yields CDR1 MNHEY and CDR2 SVGAGI. CDR3 amino acids: CASSTTGLSYEQYF. CDR3 DNA: TGTGCCAGCAGTACGACAGGGCTATCCTACGAGCAGTACTTC.